Listed here is a single TCR beta chain. The data were taken from a study of technical replicates of blood from several donors. Generated by immunoSEQ multiplex PCR, the TCRdb table keeps only in-frame clones and is missing some. The sample holds some 83,000 clones, 85% to 95% seen once. The CDR3 runs to 13 residues. J lost 4 bases, V lost 6 bases, and 4 bases had no gene match. Germline V gives CDR1 MNHNY, CDR2 SVGAGI (reference sequence). Material: T cells isolated from PBMCs. The chain links TRBV6-6 to TRBJ2-5; 8 bases map to TRBD2. The source of this sequence is a human donor in good health. This CDR3 is CASSHLAGETQYF. In nucleotides, the CDR3 is TGTGCCAGCAGCCATCTAGCGGGAGAGACCCAGTACTTC.